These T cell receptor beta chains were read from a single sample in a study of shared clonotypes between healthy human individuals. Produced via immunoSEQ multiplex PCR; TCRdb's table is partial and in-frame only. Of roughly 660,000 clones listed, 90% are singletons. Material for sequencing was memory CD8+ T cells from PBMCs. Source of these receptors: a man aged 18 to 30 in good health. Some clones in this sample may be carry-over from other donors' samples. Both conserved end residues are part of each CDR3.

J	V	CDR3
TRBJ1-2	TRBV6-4	CASSDSLNPGAGYTF
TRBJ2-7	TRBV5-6	CASSLQGLGNAYEQYF
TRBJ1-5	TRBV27	CASSSTGMYSNQPQHF
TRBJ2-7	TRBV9	CASSLGQGPYEQYF
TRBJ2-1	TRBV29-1	CSVQAWGEQFF
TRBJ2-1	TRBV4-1	CASSQDTGGVSHNEQFF
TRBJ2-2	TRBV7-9	CASSRQGQPPGELFF
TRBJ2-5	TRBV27	CASSLGGPETQYF
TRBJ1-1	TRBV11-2	CASSLTPGTNTEAFF
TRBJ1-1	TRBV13	CASSADTNTEAFF
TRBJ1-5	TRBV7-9	CASSLGGPNQPQHF
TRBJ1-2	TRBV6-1	CASSEARQGLNGYTF
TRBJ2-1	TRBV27	CASSPRQGYNEQFF
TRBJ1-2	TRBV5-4	CASSLYPYGYTF
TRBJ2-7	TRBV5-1	CASSLSGRGEQYF
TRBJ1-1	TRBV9	CASSVRGAYTEAFF
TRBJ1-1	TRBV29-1	CSVGEGVRDTEAFF
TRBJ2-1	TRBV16	CASSQSTEQFF
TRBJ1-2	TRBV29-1	CSLREGYGYTF
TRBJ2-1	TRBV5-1	CASSTGQASYNEQFF
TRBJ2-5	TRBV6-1	CASSELGRRWASGSQETQYF
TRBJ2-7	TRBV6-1	CASSDGLAGGGYEQYF
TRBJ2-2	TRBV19	CAKPGQGFTGELFF
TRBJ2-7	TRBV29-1	CSAESWGQPHGEQYF
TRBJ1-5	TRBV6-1	CASSEAIGVGNQPQHF
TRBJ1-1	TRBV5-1	CASSLQYLNTEAFF
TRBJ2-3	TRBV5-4	CASRNALGPDTQYF
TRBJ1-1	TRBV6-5	CASSYSGTENTEAFF
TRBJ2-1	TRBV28	CAADNRGNEQFF
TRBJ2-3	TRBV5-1	CASSLVHLATTTDTQYF
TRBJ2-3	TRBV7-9	CASSPPGSTDTQYF
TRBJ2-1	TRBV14	CASSQGTGTYNEQFF
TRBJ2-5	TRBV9	CASSVGSAGETQYF
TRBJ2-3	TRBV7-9	CASSPTRNRPGADTQYF
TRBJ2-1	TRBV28	CASSNSGSREQFF
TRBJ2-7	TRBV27	CASSAGLAAQYEQYF
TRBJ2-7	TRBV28	CASSSGDYEQYF
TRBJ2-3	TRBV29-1	CSVERGGQRDTQYF
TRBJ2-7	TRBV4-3	CASSQDWWGSSYEQYF
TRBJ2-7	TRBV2	CAILTGTYEQYF
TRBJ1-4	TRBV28	CASRDRNEKLFF
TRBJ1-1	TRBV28	CASSLGGNTEAFF
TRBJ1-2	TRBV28	CASRTTGFNYGYTF
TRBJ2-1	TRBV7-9	CASSPRTSGSHNEQFF
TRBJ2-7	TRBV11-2	CASSFSPTGEQYF
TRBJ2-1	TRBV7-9	CASSSGFSGRAYNEQFF
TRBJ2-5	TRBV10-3	CANGDLWEQYF
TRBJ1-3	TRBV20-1	CSASVANTIYF
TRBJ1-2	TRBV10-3	CAVSTGVPNPSYGYTF
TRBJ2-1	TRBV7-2	CASSPPADNEQFF
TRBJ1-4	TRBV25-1	CASMGEKLFF
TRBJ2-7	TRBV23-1	CASSQVYEQYF
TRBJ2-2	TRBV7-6	CASSPRPGFENTGELFF
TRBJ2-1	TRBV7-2	CASSSPKELTYEQFF
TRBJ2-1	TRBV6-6	CASSYSARNEQFF
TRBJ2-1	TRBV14	CASSQDGGLAGWWGTGNEQFF
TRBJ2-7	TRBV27	CASSLTPGENYEQYF